Following are 14 T cell receptor beta chains from one sample sequenced in a study of cytomegalovirus exposure and HLA in healthy donors. The PCR used 60 Vbeta and 13 Jbeta primers. Only in-frame clones appear in the TCRdb table, and some are missing; sequencing was by immunoSEQ multiplex PCR. The repertoire holds about 160,000 clones, with around 79% as singletons. The source material was PBMCs. These receptors were collected from a man aged 35-49 years in good health and CMV-seronegative.

V is TRBV2 and J is TRBJ2-3; 8 bases agree with TRBD2. The CDR3 covers 15 residues. Losses at the gene ends were 4 bases for V and 1 base for J; bases not matched to a gene: 4. The germline CDR1 and CDR2 sequences are SNHLY and FYNNEI. In nucleotides, the CDR3 is TGTGCCAGCAGTGTTTTTAGCGGGGGCACAGATACGCAGTATTTT. Translating it yields CASSVFSGGTDTQYF. Full variable domain (rest looked up from reference TRBV2 and TRBJ2-3): EPEVTQTPSHQVTQMGQEVILRCVPISNHLYFYWYRQILGQKVEFLVSFYNNEISEKSEIFDDQFSVERPDGSNFTLKIRSTKLEDSAMYFCASSVFSGGTDTQYFGPGTRLTVL.

The CDR3 sequence: CASSSQGAAYEQYF. CDR3 sequence (DNA): TGCGCCAGCAGCTCACAGGGGGCGGCCTACGAGCAGTACTTC. This chain connects TRBV5-1 to TRBJ2-7, with TRBD1 matching over 9 bases. CDR1 and CDR2 (germline): SGHRS, YFSETQ. The V gene end was trimmed by 3 bases and the J gene end by 2 bases; junction bases not matched to a gene: 3. This CDR3 region has 14 residues.

This clone was detected only a few times. The rearrangement joins TRBV6-5 to TRBJ2-7, with TRBD2 as a possible D gene (7 bases). Germline CDR1 and CDR2: MNHEY and SVGAGI. There are 15 residues in the CDR3. Trimming took 0 bases from V and 3 from J, leaving 12 bases between them. CDR3 residues: CASSYSGRGGYEQYF. The CDR3 DNA sequence: TGTGCCAGCAGTTACTCGGGGAGGGGGGGCTACGAGCAGTACTTC.

The CDR3 is CASSLGGAPYEQYF. Here the CDR3 DNA reads TGTGCCAGCAGCTTGGGAGGCGCTCCCTACGAGCAGTACTTC. The rearrangement links TRBV5-6 to TRBJ2-7; no clear D gene. This CDR3 spans 14 amino acids. Trimming removed 0 bases at V and 2 bases at J, with 9 bases between. CDR1 and CDR2 from the germline V gene are SGHDT and YYEEEE.

The chain is built from TRBV27 and TRBJ1-2; 8 bases line up with TRBD1. The CDR3 contains 13 residues. Per the germline V gene, CDR1 is MNHEY and CDR2 is SMNVEV (reference sequence). The ends lost 6 bases at V and 8 bases at J; junction bases unmatched: 8. As DNA, the CDR3 is TGTGCCAGCAGACCACAGGGGGGCGACGGCTACACCTTC. It yields the protein CASRPQGGDGYTF.

To note about this clone: At one boundary the junction diverges from the germline segment, which might be a read error. The rearrangement links TRBV7-9 to TRBJ2-3, with D hard to call. Germline V gene sequence: CDR1 SEHNR, CDR2 FQNEAQ (reference sequence). The CDR3 totals 15 residues. CDR3 loop: CSSSLRGASTDTQYF. The CDR3 DNA reads TGTTCCAGCAGCTTACGAGGTGCTAGCACAGATACGCAGTATTTT.

This clone has a single count. The V call is TRBV27, the J call TRBJ2-1, with D hard to call. This CDR3 has 16 residues. Germline CDR1 MNHEY, CDR2 SMNVEV (reference sequence). V was pared by 7 bases and J by 0 bases, with 16 bases between. The CDR3 region has the DNA TGTGCCAGCACCCCTGCCTACTTGAGCTCCTACAATGAGCAGTTCTTC. Protein product: CASTPAYLSSYNEQFF.

The chain is built from TRBV6-1 and TRBJ2-5; TRBD2 agrees at 15 bases. Germline assignment: CDR1 MNHNS and CDR2 SASEGT. The CDR3 is made up of 16 amino acids. With V trimmed by 4 bases and J by 4 bases, 4 bases remained unmatched. CDR3 amino acids: CASSGSGLAGGETQYF. CDR3 nucleotide sequence: TGTGCCAGCAGTGGTTCGGGACTAGCGGGGGGAGAGACCCAGTACTTC.

The chain joins TRBV27 to TRBJ1-5; D not resolved. Per germline, CDR1 MNHEY and CDR2 SMNVEV (reference sequence). Trimming removed 3 bases from V and 6 bases from J, with 12 bases in between. This CDR3 is 14 amino acids long. This chain's CDR3 is CASSLRGESQPQHF. The CDR3 DNA follows: TGTGCCAGCAGTTTGCGCGGGGAAAGTCAGCCCCAGCATTTT.

This clone was recorded many times. The CDR3 sequence is CASSSPGGQPYGYTF. CDR3 nucleotide sequence: TGTGCCAGCAGCTCCCCCGGGGGGCAGCCCTATGGCTACACCTTC. The chain is built from TRBV5-5 and TRBJ1-2, with TRBD1 as a possible D gene (6 bases). Trimming stripped 3 bases from V and 4 bases from J, with 16 bases between. The V gene's germline CDR1 is SGHKS and CDR2 YYEKEE (reference sequence). This CDR3 spans 15 amino acids.

This clone has just one count. One end of the junction is discordant with germline, which a read error may explain. CDR3 protein: CSSSLAGTSGAQQYF. CDR3 DNA sequence: TGTTCCAGCAGCTTAGCGGGGACTAGCGGGGCTCAGCAGTACTTC. The chain employs TRBV7-9 and TRBJ2-7, with TRBD2 matching 13 bases. The CDR3 runs to 15 residues. Per germline, CDR1 SEHNR and CDR2 FQNEAQ (reference sequence).

The chain uses TRBV6-5 and TRBJ1-1, with a weak D call TRBD1 (5 bases). V was clipped by 1 base and J by 3 bases, with 12 bases between them. Germline lookup yields CDR1 MNHEY and CDR2 SVGAGI. The CDR3 runs to 15 residues. In DNA form, the CDR3 reads TGTGCCAGCAGTTACTTGGCAGGGAAGGACACTGAAGCTTTCTTT. It specifies CASSYLAGKDTEAFF.

This clone was observed a handful of times. The chain employs TRBV9 and TRBJ2-1; no clear D. Germline CDR1 reads SGDLS; CDR2 reads YYNGEE. CDR3 size: 15 residues. V lost 0 bases and J 8 bases, leaving 15 bases between the germline ends. In nucleotides, the CDR3 is TGTGCCAGCAGCGTAGGTCTCCTATCCGTGGATGAGCAGTTCTTC. Translated: CASSVGLLSVDEQFF.

This clone was seen a single time. The gene calls are TRBV11-2 and TRBJ2-7; D is perhaps TRBD1 (6 bases). Between the trimmed V and J ends, which lost 3 bases and 4 bases, there was a span of 10 bases. Germline V gives CDR1 SGHAT, CDR2 FQNNGV. This CDR3 is 13 amino acids long. The CDR3 DNA is TGTGCCAGCAGCTTTGCTACAGGGTACGAGCAGTACTTC. This translates into CASSFATGYEQYF.